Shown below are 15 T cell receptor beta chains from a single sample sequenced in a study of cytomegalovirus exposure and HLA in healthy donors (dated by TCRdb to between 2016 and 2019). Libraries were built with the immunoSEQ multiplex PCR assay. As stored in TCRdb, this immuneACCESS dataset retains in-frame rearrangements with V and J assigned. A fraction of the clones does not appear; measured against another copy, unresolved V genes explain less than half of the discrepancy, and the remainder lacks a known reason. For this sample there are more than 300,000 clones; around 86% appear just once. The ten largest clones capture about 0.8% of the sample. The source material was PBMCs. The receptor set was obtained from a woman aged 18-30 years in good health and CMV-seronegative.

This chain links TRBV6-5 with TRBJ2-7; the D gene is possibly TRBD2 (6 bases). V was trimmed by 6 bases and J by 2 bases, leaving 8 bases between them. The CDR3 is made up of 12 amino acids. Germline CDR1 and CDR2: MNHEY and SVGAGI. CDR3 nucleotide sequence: TGTGCCAGCAGGGCGGGACCCTACGAGCAGTACTTC. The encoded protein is CASRAGPYEQYF.

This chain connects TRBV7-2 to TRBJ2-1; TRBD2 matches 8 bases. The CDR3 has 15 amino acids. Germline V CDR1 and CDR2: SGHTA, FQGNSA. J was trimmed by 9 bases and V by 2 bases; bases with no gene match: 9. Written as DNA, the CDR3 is TGTGCCAGCAGCTTACGGGAGGGCCCACGCGCTGAGCAGTTCTTC. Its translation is CASSLREGPRAEQFF.

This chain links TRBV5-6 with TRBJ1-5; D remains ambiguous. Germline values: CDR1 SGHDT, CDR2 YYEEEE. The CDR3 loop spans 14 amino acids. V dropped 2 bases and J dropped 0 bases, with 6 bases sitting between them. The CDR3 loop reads CASSFGRSNQPQHF. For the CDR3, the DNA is TGTGCCAGCAGCTTCGGTCGTAGCAATCAGCCCCAGCATTTT.

CDR3: CAWSLRGGDTEAFF. The DNA for the CDR3 is TGTGCCTGGAGTCTGAGGGGGGGAGACACTGAAGCTTTCTTT. The rearrangement uses TRBV30 and TRBJ1-1; TRBD1 might be the D (6 bases). The ends were cut back, 2 bases at V and 3 bases at J, with 13 bases in the middle. This CDR3 comprises 14 residues. The germline V gene encodes CDR1 GTSNPN and CDR2 SVGIG (reference sequence).

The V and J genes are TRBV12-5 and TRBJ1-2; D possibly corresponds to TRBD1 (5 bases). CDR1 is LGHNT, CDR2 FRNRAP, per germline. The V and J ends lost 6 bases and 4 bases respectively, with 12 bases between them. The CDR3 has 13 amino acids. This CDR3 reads CASGAGHLYGYTF. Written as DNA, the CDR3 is TGTGCTAGTGGCGCCGGACACCTCTATGGCTACACCTTC.

The CDR3 region is CASSSSPGLAATDTQYF. The CDR3 DNA reads TGCGCCAGCAGCTCGTCTCCAGGACTAGCGGCCACAGATACGCAGTATTTT. The chain employs TRBV5-1 and TRBJ2-3; 10 bases are a match to TRBD2. The CDR3 totals 17 residues. The germline V gene has CDR1 SGHRS and CDR2 YFSETQ. J gave up 2 bases and V 3 bases, and 9 bases lay outside the gene matches.

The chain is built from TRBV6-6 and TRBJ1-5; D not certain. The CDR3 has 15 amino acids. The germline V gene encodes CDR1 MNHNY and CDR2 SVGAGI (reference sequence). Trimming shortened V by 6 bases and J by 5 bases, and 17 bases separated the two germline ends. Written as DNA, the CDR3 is TGTGCCAGCAGCCAACCGGGGAGGGTGGATCAGCCCCAGCATTTT. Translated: CASSQPGRVDQPQHF.

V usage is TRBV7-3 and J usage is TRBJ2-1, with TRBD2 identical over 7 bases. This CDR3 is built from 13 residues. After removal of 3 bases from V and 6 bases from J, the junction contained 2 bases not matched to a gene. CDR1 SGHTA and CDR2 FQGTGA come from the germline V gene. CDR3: CASSFSGSNEQFF. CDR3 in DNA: TGTGCCAGCAGCTTTAGCGGGTCCAATGAGCAGTTCTTC.

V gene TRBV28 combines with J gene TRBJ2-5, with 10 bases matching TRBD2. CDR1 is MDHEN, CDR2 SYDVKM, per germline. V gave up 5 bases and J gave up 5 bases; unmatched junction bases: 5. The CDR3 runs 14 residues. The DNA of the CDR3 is TGTGCCAGCAGTCTAGCGGGAGCGGGGGAGACCCAGTACTTC. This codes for CASSLAGAGETQYF.

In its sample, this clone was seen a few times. CDR3 nucleotide sequence: TGTGCCAGCAGTGACTCTAGCGGCTACACCTTC. This translates into CASSDSSGYTF. The rearrangement joins TRBV6-4 to TRBJ1-2; D not certain. CDR3 length equals 11 residues. The V gene's germline CDR1 is MRHNA and CDR2 SNTAGT. Trimming took 0 bases from V and 8 from J, leaving 4 bases between them.

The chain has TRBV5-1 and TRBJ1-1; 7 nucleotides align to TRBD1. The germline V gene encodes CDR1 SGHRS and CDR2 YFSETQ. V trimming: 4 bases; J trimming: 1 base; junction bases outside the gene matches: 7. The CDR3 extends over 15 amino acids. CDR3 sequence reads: CASSPQTGKNTEAFF. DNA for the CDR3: TGCGCCAGCAGCCCCCAGACAGGGAAGAACACTGAAGCTTTCTTT. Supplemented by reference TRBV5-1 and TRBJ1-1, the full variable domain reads KAGVTQTPRYLIKTRGQQVTLSCSPISGHRSVSWYQQTPGQGLQFLFEYFSETQRNKGNFPGRFSGRQFSNSRSEMNVSTLELGDSALYLCASSPQTGKNTEAFFGQGTRLTVV.

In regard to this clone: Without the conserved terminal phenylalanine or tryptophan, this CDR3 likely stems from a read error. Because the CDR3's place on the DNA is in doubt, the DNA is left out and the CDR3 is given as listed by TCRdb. CDR3 loop: CSVVRPGTPAI. The chain employs TRBV29-1 and TRBJ1-1. Germline V gene data show CDR1 as SQVTM and CDR2 as ANQGSEA. The CDR3 has 11 residues if both end residues are counted.

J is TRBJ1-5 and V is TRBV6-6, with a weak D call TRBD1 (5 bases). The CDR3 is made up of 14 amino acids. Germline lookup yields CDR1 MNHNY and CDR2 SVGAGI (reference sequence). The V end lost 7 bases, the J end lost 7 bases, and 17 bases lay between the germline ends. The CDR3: CASTRSGGEQPQHF. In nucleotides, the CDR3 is TGTGCCAGCACCCGCAGCGGGGGAGAGCAGCCCCAGCATTTT.

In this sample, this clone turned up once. The CDR3 DNA reads TGTGCCAGCAGCTGGGCGGGTAGCAGCAATCAGCCCCAGCATTTT. Encoded protein: CASSWAGSSNQPQHF. The rearrangement links TRBV5-6 to TRBJ1-5; D is unresolved. The CDR3 is made up of 15 amino acids. Germline V gives CDR1 SGHDT, CDR2 YYEEEE. V was shortened by 3 bases and J by 1 base, with 11 bases between the two germline ends.

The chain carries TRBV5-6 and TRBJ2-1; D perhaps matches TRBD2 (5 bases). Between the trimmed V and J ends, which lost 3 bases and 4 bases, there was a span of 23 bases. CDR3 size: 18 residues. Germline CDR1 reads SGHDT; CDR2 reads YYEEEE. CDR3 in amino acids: CASSSRLLLSGLYNEQFF. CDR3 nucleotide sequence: TGTGCCAGCAGCTCCCGGCTTTTGTTGTCCGGACTTTACAATGAGCAGTTCTTC.